The TCR beta chain under discussion was sequenced for a study of long-term antiretroviral therapy in people with HIV. On this clone: The target antigen is unknown.

The CDR3 has 14 amino acids. CDR1 and CDR2 from the germline V gene are KGHSH and LQKENI. Trimming removed 0 bases at V and 2 bases at J, with 8 bases between. Overall study findings and caveats: Upon ART, diversity increased but remained lower than transplant donor controls. Pre-ART clonal expansion yielded clones that dominated the repertoire at all time points.

Researchers ran immunoSEQ v3.0 at survey level. TCRdb's copy holds only in-frame clones and misses some; the assay was immunoSEQ multiplex PCR. The sample gives 35,000 to 55,000 clones, more than 90% of which show up once; 2.7% is in the top ten. V and J are TRBV18 and TRBJ2-7, with D uncertain. The clonotype originates from a woman aged 45-65 years with HIV. Specimen: unsorted PBMCs, collected 3.7 years after starting antiretroviral therapy. In DNA, the CDR3 is TGTGCCAGCTCACCACCGACACTTACCTACGAGCAGTACTTC. It yields the protein CASSPPTLTYEQYF.